Listed here are 15 T cell receptor beta chains from one sample, sequenced in a study of blood T cells in healthy people across ages. Combining a sample-barcoded 5' primer with a J-beta primer mix, a second PCR ran for about 7 to 12 cycles. In TCRdb, the 5' RACE reads were re-called with MiXCR into one record per CDR3 protein. The data show hundreds of thousands of distinct CDR3 sequences, with under 55% seen just once and about a fifth held by the top ten. Sequenced material: blood. The source is a man aged 55 to 70 in good health.

The CDR3 DNA is TGTGCCAGCAGCCAATTTAGCGGGGGGGACTACGAGCAGTACTTC. Amino acid sequence: CASSQFSGGDYEQYF. The rearrangement uses TRBV7-2 and TRBJ2-5; 11 nucleotides match TRBD2. The DNA end lines up better with TRBJ2-7; the J call may be wrong. The germline V gene encodes CDR1 SGHTA and CDR2 FQGNSA. The CDR3 consists of 15 residues.

The chain joins TRBV20-1 to TRBJ1-6; 9 positions agree with TRBD1. V lost 6 bases, J lost 4 bases, and 13 bases stayed unmatched. CDR3 length: 17 residues. Germline V lookup: CDR1 DFQATT, CDR2 SNEGSKA (reference sequence). CDR3 bases: TGCAGTGCCCCCTCGAACAGGGGGCGCGAGTATAATTCACCCCTCCACTTT. Protein product: CSAPSNRGREYNSPLHF.

This clonotype was observed a single time. V is TRBV7-9 and J is TRBJ2-3, with a weak D call TRBD2 (6 bases). The V and J ends lost 4 bases and 0 bases respectively, with 20 bases between them. Looked up from germline, CDR1 is SEHNR and CDR2 is FQNEAQ (reference sequence). The CDR3 totals 18 residues. CDR3 sequence: CASSYRTFGGASTDTQYF. The CDR3 bases are TGTGCCAGCAGCTATCGGACTTTCGGGGGAGCTAGCACAGATACGCAGTATTTT.

The chain is built from TRBV20-1 and TRBJ1-2; the D is unclear. In germline, CDR1 is DFQATT, CDR2 SNEGSKA (reference sequence). V gave up 0 bases and J gave up 8 bases, with 13 bases separating them. This CDR3 region has 13 residues. This chain's CDR3 is CSARDNVAAGYTF. The CDR3 nucleotides read TGCAGTGCTAGAGATAATGTAGCAGCGGGCTACACCTTC.

This clonotype was detected a few times. The J gene is TRBJ2-7, the V gene TRBV5-1, with TRBD1 identical over 7 bases. The trim removed 0 bases at V and 0 bases at J, leaving 6 bases unmatched. The CDR3 covers 16 residues. Per germline, CDR1 SGHRS and CDR2 YFSETQ. CDR3: CASSLAWDSSSYEQYF. The CDR3, as DNA: TGCGCCAGCAGCTTGGCGTGGGACAGTTCCTCCTACGAGCAGTACTTC.

V usage is TRBV20-1 and J usage is TRBJ1-2; TRBD1 agrees at 7 bases. Germline CDR1 is DFQATT and CDR2 is SNEGSKA (reference sequence). V lost 5 bases to trimming and J lost 7 bases; unmatched junction nucleotides: 19. The CDR3 has 16 residues. The CDR3 loop is CSAASGTVSRGGGYTF. The CDR3 DNA reads as TGCAGTGCTGCCTCTGGGACAGTCAGTCGTGGGGGTGGCTACACCTTC.

This clonotype came up a few times. J is TRBJ1-1 and V is TRBV21-1. TRBV21-1 counts as a pseudogene. The CDR3 runs to 18 residues. CDR3 protein: CASSKWRGRVGMNTEAFF. CDR3 DNA sequence: TGTGCCAGCAGCAAATGGCGCGGCAGGGTAGGCATGAACACTGAAGCTTTCTTT.

This clonotype has only one observation. This chain connects TRBV11-2 to TRBJ2-1; D possibly corresponds to TRBD2 (6 bases). The DNA end lines up better with TRBJ2-7; the J call may be wrong. The CDR3 has 17 residues. Looked up from germline, CDR1 is SGHAT and CDR2 is FQNNGV. The CDR3 sequence: CASSILLGGRTYNEQYF. The CDR3 DNA is TGTGCCAGCAGTATCCTCCTTGGGGGGAGGACCTACAATGAGCAGTACTTC.

The chain has TRBV12-3 or TRBV12-4 and TRBJ1-5; D uncertain. V gave up 3 bases and J gave up 4 bases, with 10 bases separating them. CDR3 size: 14 residues. The CDR3 region is CASSFQVANQPQHF. CDR3 bases: TGTGCCAGCAGTTTTCAAGTGGCAAATCAGCCCCAGCATTTT.

This clonotype was observed at least ten times. The chain couples TRBV10-3 to TRBJ2-5; the match to TRBD2 covers 10 bases. CDR1 ENHRY and CDR2 SYGVKD come from the germline V gene. The trim removed 0 bases at V and 2 bases at J, leaving 3 bases unmatched. The CDR3 is made up of 16 amino acids. CDR3 sequence reads: CAISESTSGAQETQYF. CDR3 sequence (DNA): TGTGCCATCAGTGAGTCAACTAGCGGGGCTCAAGAGACCCAGTACTTC.

This clonotype showed up just a few times. The chain uses TRBV7-2 and TRBJ2-5; TRBD2 aligns across 8 bases. The end of the DNA fits TRBJ2-7 better, so the J call may be wrong. Germline CDR1 is SGHTA and CDR2 is FQGNSA. The CDR3 totals 15 residues. This CDR3 reads CASSRSGGETYEQYF. The CDR3 nucleotides are TGTGCCAGCAGCCGGAGCGGGGGCGAAACCTACGAGCAGTACTTC.

The V and J genes are TRBV6-6 and TRBJ2-2, with TRBD2 matching over 13 bases. The CDR3 length is 17 residues. Germline CDR1 and CDR2: MNHNY and SVGAGI (reference sequence). V shed 5 bases and J 7 bases; nucleotides not matched to a gene: 10. CDR3 nucleotide sequence: TGTGCCAGCAGTATCAGACTAGCGGGGGGATCCGGCGGGGAGCTGTTTTTT. Its translation: CASSIRLAGGSGGELFF.

This clonotype was counted a few times. The chain links TRBV28 to TRBJ2-5, with unresolved D. V lost 5 bases, J lost 5 bases, and 12 bases lay in between. Germline V gene lookup returns CDR1 MDHEN and CDR2 SYDVKM. This CDR3 comprises 13 residues. CDR3 nucleotide sequence: TGTGCCAGCAGTCACTCTTATGTGGAGACCCAGTACTTC. The encoded protein is CASSHSYVETQYF.

This clonotype has only a few counts. V usage is TRBV12-3 or TRBV12-4 and J usage is TRBJ2-7; the D call may be TRBD1 or TRBD2 (5 bases each). This CDR3 has 15 residues. V was shortened by 6 bases and J by 1 base, with 16 bases between the two germline ends. The CDR3: CASSPSGTASYEQYF. The CDR3 nucleotides are TGTGCCAGCAGCCCTTCCGGGACGGCGTCCTACGAGCAGTACTTC.

Turning to this clonotype: Here the CDR3 omits its conserved ending phenylalanine or tryptophan, so a read error is the likely source. Here the CDR3 DNA reads TGTGCCAGCAGTTCATATACAGGGTTCAACTATGGCTACACCTTG. Protein sequence: CASSSYTGFNYGYTL. The chain has TRBV28 and TRBJ1-2; a weak D match, TRBD1 (6 bases). Germline V gene sequence: CDR1 MDHEN, CDR2 SYDVKM. The CDR3 is 15 amino acids. V was clipped by 4 bases and J by 2 bases, with 14 bases between them.